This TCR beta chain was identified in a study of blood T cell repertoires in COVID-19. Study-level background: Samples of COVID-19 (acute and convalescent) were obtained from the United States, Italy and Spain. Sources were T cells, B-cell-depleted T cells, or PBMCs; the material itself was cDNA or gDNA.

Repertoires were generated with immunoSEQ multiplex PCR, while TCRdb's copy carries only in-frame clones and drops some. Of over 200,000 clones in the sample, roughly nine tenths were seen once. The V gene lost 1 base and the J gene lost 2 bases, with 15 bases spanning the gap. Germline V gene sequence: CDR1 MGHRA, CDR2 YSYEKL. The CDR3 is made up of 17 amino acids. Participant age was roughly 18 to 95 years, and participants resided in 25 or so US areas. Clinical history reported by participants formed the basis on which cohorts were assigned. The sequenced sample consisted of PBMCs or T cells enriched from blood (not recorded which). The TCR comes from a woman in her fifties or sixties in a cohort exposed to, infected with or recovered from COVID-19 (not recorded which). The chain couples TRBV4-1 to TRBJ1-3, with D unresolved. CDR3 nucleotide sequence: TGCGCCAGCAGCCAAGTTCCCCTCCAGAGGACTGGAAACACCATATATTTT. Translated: CASSQVPLQRTGNTIYF.